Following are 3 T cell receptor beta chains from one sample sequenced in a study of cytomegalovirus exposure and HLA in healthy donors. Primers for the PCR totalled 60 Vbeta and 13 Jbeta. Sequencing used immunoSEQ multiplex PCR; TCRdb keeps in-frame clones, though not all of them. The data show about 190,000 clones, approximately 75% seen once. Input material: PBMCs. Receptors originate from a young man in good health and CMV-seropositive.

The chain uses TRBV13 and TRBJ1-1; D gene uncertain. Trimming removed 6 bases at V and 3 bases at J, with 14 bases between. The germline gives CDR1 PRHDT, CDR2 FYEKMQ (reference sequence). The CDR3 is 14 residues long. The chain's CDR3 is CASSTPAGYTEAFF. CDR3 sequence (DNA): TGTGCCAGCAGTACACCTGCCGGGTACACTGAAGCTTTCTTT. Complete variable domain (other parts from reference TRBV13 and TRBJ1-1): AAGVIQSPRHLIKEKRETATLKCYPIPRHDTVYWYQQGPGQDPQFLISFYEKMQSDKGSIPDRFSAQQFSDYHSELNMSSLELGDSALYFCASSTPAGYTEAFFGQGTRLTVV.

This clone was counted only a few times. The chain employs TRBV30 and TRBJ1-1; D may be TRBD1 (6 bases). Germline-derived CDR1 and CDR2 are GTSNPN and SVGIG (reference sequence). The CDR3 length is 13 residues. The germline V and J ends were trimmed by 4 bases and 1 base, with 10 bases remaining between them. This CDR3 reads CAWTRGGNTEAFF. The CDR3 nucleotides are TGTGCCTGGACCAGGGGCGGGAACACTGAAGCTTTCTTT.

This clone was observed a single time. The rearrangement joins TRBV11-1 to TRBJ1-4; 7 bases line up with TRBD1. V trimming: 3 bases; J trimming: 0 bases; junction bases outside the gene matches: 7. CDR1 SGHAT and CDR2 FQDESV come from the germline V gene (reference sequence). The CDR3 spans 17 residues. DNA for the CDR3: TGTGCCAGCAGCTTCGGGGGACAGTATGCAACTAATGAAAAACTGTTTTTT. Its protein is CASSFGGQYATNEKLFF.